Listed below are T cell receptor beta chains from one sample, sequenced in a study of blood T cell repertoires in COVID-19. Assay: immunoSEQ multiplex PCR; the TCRdb copy retains only in-frame clones and omits some. Of more than 120,000 clones listed, over 65% were seen once; the top ten hold around 5%. Sequencing was performed on peripheral blood. The source of these receptors is a human donor in a cohort sampled during active COVID-19. Both conserved end residues are part of each CDR3.

>TRBV11-3
CASSPRDRGSGNTIYF
>TRBV6-5
CASLNQGATEAFF
>TRBV6-5
CASRQGANTYGYTF
>TRBV15
CATSSTEGSSNTGELFF
>TRBV28
CASSLRTRDDQPQHF
>TRBV7-8
CASSLDREETQYF
>TRBV19
CASIRGHGWEQYF
>TRBV20-1
CSLFVGGRAFF
>TRBV23-1
CASSPNQAKGASYSNQPQHF
>TRBV10-3
CAISDGQGGTDTQYF
>TRBV5-1
CASSPTGIGPETQYF
>TRBV6-6
CASSRDSVNTEAFF
>TRBV5-1
CASSLGGDRWTDTQYF
>TRBV9
CASSVGPDNEQFF
>TRBV5-1
CASSWTSGSTDTQYF
>TRBV4-1
CASSQGPLGNRVDEQYF
>TRBV5-1
CASSFDSEETQYF
>TRBV5-4
CASSQTGGATEAFF
>TRBV11-3
CASSFGGAETGELFF
>TRBV3-1/TRBV3-2
CASSQDTQIEAFF
>TRBV19
CATLPGPWGVEAFF
>TRBV6-2/TRBV6-3
CASSPWGQYSSTDTQYF
>TRBV19
CASSIGATGELFF
>TRBV5-5
CASASGAPNSPLHF
>TRBV5-1
CASSRRPEADTQYF
>TRBV6-5
CASRLGTVQETQYF
>TRBV10-3
CAISPGQGGDGYTF
>TRBV3-1/TRBV3-2
CASSSRGGDTQYF
>TRBV5-1
CASSLGGQEATEAFF
>TRBV24-1
CATSDSGLADSYNEQFF
>TRBV27
CASSFTPTGNTEAFF
>TRBV5-4
CASSYLAIGEQYF
>TRBV6-6
CASSWRASTDTQYF
>TRBV4-1
CASSQEGLRMDSETQYF
>TRBV6-6
CASSLYPPTSGIAKNIQYF
>TRBV14
CASSHGQWNTGELFF
>TRBV5-4
CASSHPLGGAGGKNTEAFF
>TRBV4-2
CASSPGLAGNEQFF
>TRBV6-6
CASSYSGTDQETQYF
>TRBV3-1/TRBV3-2
CASSQVRDSYGYTF
>TRBV5-1
CASSTGRGSDTQYF
>TRBV9
CASSQGQISGNTIYF
>TRBV6-2/TRBV6-3
CASSYAGGGNTGELFF
>TRBV30
CAWSRSDRGVGNTIYF
>TRBV6-2/TRBV6-3
CASSYTIGGGTDTQYF
>TRBV9
CASSVGEIDYEQYF
>TRBV2
CASSADRGRETQYF
>TRBV4-1
CASSPRPSGLAEDTQYF
>TRBV15
CATSRDLGTGRSYEQYF
>TRBV6-5
CASTSSGNTIYF
>TRBV12-3/TRBV12-4
CASSSFNEQFF
>TRBV15
CATSRALGAKNIQYF
>TRBV11-3
CASTLRNYGIQPQHF
>TRBV7-8
CASSFIPGTNTGELFF
>TRBV15
CATNPGGDEQFF